This TCR beta chain was captured by sequencing in a study of blood T cell repertoires in COVID-19. Study at large: Both acute and convalescent COVID-19 samples were obtained from the United States, Italy and Spain.

As handled by the study authors: Amplifying reference gene primers gave estimates of nucleated cell counts. The data were produced by immunoSEQ multiplex PCR, yet TCRdb's version contains in-frame clones alone and is incomplete. That table is the source of V, J and clone size, and D and trimming were worked out from the DNA. The sample has 200,000 to 250,000 clones, about 80% seen once. Assignment of participants to cohorts was predicated upon participant-reported clinical history. In germline, CDR1 is LNHDA, CDR2 SQIVND (reference sequence). V lost 10 bases and J lost 5, with 18 bases in between. This CDR3 region has 14 residues.

The source is a woman aged 40-49 years with acute COVID-19. Input material: PBMCs or T cells enriched from blood (not recorded which). The J gene is TRBJ1-5, the V gene TRBV19; D gene uncertain. The CDR3 DNA sequence: TGTGCCACCGCGAGAAAGGGAGGGTATCAGCCCCAGCATTTT. It codes for CATARKGGYQPQHF.